The TCR beta chain described here comes from a study of T cell responses to AZD1222 COVID-19 vaccine. The study's findings and limits: Researchers took repertoire samples only after the peak T cell response had come.

Generated by immunoSEQ multiplex PCR, the TCRdb table keeps only in-frame clones and is missing some. The sample has 110,000 or so clones; 85% to 90% are singletons. This clone turned up a few times. Its antigen is as yet unknown. This receptor was obtained from an adult who received the AZD1222 COVID-19 vaccine. This sample comprised peripheral blood, obtained 28 days after the second AZD1222 dose.

This CDR3 reads CASSDSTGEPLHF. CDR3 coding DNA: TGTGCCAGCAGCGACTCTACAGGGGAGCCCCTCCACTTT. The chain joins TRBV7-9 to TRBJ1-6; 7 bases align to TRBD1. CDR3 length equals 13 residues. Germline CDR1 and CDR2: SEHNR and FQNEAQ (reference sequence). V gave up 5 bases and J gave up 13 bases; unmatched junction bases: 8.